The TCR beta chain described here comes from a study of response to subunit inactivated influenza vaccine. General observations from the study: Each seasonal influenza vaccination, the authors suggested, recruits few new T cells.

MiXCR, applied by TCRdb to the RT-PCR reads, yields one record per CDR3 protein. The sample records around 160,000 distinct CDR3 sequences, approximately 10% being singletons. For this clonotype: What it recognizes is unknown.

The V gene end was trimmed by 6 bases and the J gene end by 6 bases; junction bases not matched to a gene: 9. The CDR3 sequence is 15 residues long. Germline lookup yields CDR1 MNHEY and CDR2 SVGEGT. The chain couples TRBV6-2 or TRBV6-3 to TRBJ2-1, with TRBD2 identical over 9 bases. The input for sequencing was non-naive T cells sorted from PBMCs, taken more than 35 days after vaccination. The sequence was collected from a man aged 50-60 years who received an inactivated influenza vaccine. CDR3 region: CASRGIIAGANEQFF. DNA for the CDR3: TGTGCCAGCAGGGGAATTATAGCGGGAGCCAATGAGCAGTTCTTC.